This T cell receptor beta chain was retrieved from a study of T cell repertoires in cytomegalovirus infection. In the study overall: Indicated by public TCR beta signatures were CMV infection and matching HLA type. The study's findings and limits: Across the ex vivo response, the dominant clonotypes were HLA-C-restricted CMV-specific TCR beta clonotypes.

MiXCR, run by TCRdb on the reads, gives a single entry per CDR3 protein. Of some 180,000 distinct CDR3 sequences listed, about a sixth are singletons. For this clonotype: What it binds is unknown.

What was sequenced was CD8+ T cells from PBMCs. The TCR sequence derives from a human donor in good health (CMV status not recorded). Some clones in this sample may be carry-over from other donors' samples.

This chain's CDR3 is CSVERGGTDGYTF. The CDR3 DNA follows: TGCAGCGTTGAAAGGGGGGGGACAGATGGCTACACCTTC. V is TRBV29-1 and J is TRBJ1-2; 7 positions match TRBD1. The germline V gene has CDR1 SQVTM and CDR2 ANQGSEA. The CDR3 loop spans 13 amino acids. The ends lost 2 bases at V and 6 bases at J; junction bases unmatched: 6.